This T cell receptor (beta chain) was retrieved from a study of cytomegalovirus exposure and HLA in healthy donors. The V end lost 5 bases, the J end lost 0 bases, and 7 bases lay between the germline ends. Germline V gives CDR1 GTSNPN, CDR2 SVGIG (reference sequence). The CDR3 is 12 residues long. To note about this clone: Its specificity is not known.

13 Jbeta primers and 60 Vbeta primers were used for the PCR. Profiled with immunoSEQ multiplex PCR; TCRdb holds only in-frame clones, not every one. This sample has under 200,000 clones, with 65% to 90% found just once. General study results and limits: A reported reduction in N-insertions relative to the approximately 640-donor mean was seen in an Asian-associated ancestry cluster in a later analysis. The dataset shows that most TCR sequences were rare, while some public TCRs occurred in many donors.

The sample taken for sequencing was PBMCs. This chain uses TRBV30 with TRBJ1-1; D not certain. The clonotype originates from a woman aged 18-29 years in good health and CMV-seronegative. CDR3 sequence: CAWSRMNTEAFF. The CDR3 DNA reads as TGTGCCTGGTCTAGGATGAACACTGAAGCTTTCTTT.